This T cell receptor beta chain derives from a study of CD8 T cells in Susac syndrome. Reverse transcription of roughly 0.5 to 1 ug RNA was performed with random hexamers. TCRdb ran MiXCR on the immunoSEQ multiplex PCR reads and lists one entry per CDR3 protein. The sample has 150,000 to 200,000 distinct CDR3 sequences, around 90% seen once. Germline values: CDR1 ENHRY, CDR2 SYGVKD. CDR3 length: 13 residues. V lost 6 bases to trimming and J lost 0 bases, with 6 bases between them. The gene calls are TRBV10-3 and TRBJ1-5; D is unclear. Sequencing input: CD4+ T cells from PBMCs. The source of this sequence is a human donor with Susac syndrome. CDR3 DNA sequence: TGTGCCATCAGCTCCAGTAGCAATCAGCCCCAGCATTTT. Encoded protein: CAISSSSNQPQHF.